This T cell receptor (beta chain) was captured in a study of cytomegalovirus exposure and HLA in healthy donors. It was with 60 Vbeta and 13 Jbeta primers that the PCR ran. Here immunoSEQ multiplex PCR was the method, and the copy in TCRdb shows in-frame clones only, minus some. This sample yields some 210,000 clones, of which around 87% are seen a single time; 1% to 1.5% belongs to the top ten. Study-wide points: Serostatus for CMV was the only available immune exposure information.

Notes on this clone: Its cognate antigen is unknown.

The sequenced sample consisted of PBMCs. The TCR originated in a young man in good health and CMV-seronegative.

In DNA, the CDR3 is TGTGCCAGCAGTGAGGGTAGCGGGAGTGGAAACGATGAGACCCAGTACTTC. This sequence encodes CASSEGSGSGNDETQYF. V is TRBV25-1 and J is TRBJ2-5; TRBD2 matches at 9 bases. This CDR3 has 17 residues. Germline assignment: CDR1 MGHDK and CDR2 SYGVNS. With V trimmed by 3 bases and J by 5 bases, 13 bases remained unmatched.